Below, 16 T cell receptor beta chains from the same sample are listed, as sequenced in a study of T cells in Graves' hyperthyroidism and ophthalmopathy. RNA transcripts served as the template for amplifying TCR beta CDR3 regions. An initial round of RT-PCR targeting the TCR CDR3 relied on the HTBI primer set. Each CDR3 protein is one row after TCRdb ran MiXCR on the multiplex PCR reads. The repertoire consists of about 720,000 distinct CDR3 sequences, with around 20% occurring once and the leading ten covering approximately 16%. Sequenced sample: blood. The receptors originated from a woman aged 45-65 years with Graves' hyperthyroidism that later progressed to Graves' ophthalmopathy.

The rearrangement uses TRBV27 and TRBJ2-1; 9 bases fit TRBD2. The CDR3 extends over 16 amino acids. Germline V lookup: CDR1 MNHEY, CDR2 SMNVEV (reference sequence). V shed 3 bases and J 0 bases; nucleotides not matched to a gene: 3. Written as DNA, the CDR3 is TGTGCCAGCAGTTTTCTAGCGGGGTCCTCCTACAATGAGCAGTTCTTC. Its translation: CASSFLAGSSYNEQFF.

The chain combines TRBV29-1 with TRBJ2-7, with D perhaps TRBD1 or TRBD2 (5 bases each). Germline V gene lookup returns CDR1 SQVTM and CDR2 ANQGSEA. Trimming shortened V by 0 bases and J by 1 base, and 10 bases separated the two germline ends. CDR3 length: 14 amino acids. The DNA for the CDR3 is TGCAGCGTTGAAGATAAGAGGGGTTCCTACGAGCAGTACTTC. Translation gives CSVEDKRGSYEQYF.

Ten or more counts support this clonotype. The chain joins TRBV18 to TRBJ1-2; the match to TRBD1 covers 7 bases. The CDR3 runs 13 residues. Germline CDR1 and CDR2: KGHSH and LQKENI. The J segment lost 5 bases and the V segment lost 3 bases, leaving 3 bases of the junction unmatched. CDR3 protein: CASSPPTGYGYTF. In nucleotides, the CDR3 is TGTGCCAGCTCACCCCCGACAGGGTATGGCTACACCTTC. The full variable domain, in which reference TRBV18 and TRBJ1-2 provide the parts outside the CDR3, is NAGVMQNPRHLVRRRGQEARLRCSPMKGHSHVYWYRQLPEEGLKFMVYLQKENIIDESGMPKERFSAEFPKEGPSILRIQQVVRGDSAAYFCASSPPTGYGYTFGSGTRLTVV.

This clonotype occurred a few times. The CDR3 nucleotides read TGTGCCAGCAGCTCCCCCTCTGGGGGGGTTTACGAGCAGTACTTC. Its protein product is CASSSPSGGVYEQYF. The chain couples TRBV7-2 to TRBJ2-7, with 7 bases fitting TRBD2. Germline loops: CDR1 SGHTA, CDR2 FQGNSA. The CDR3 contains 15 residues. The V segment lost 4 bases and the J segment 4 bases; nucleotides outside the gene matches: 10. Based on the CDR3 plus reference TRBV7-2 and TRBJ2-7, the full variable domain is GAGVSQSPSNKVTEKGKDVELRCDPISGHTALYWYRQSLGQGLEFLIYFQGNSAPDKSGLPSDRFSAERTGGSVSTLTIQRTQQEDSAVYLCASSSPSGGVYEQYFGPGTRLTVT.

Many counts were recorded for this clonotype. The chain recombines TRBV3-1 with TRBJ1-2; 8 bases match TRBD1. J was trimmed by 4 bases and V by 3 bases; bases with no gene match: 10. This CDR3 has 16 residues. The germline V gene has CDR1 LGHDT and CDR2 YNNKEL (reference sequence). The DNA for the CDR3 is TGTGCCAGCAGCCAGACCGGGACAGGTCGTAGCTATGGCTACACCTTC. It specifies CASSQTGTGRSYGYTF.

This clonotype was seen more than once but under ten times. CDR3 sequence (DNA): TGTGCCAGCAGCTTCAGCGAGGGTAGCACAGATACGCAGTATTTT. It yields the protein CASSFSEGSTDTQYF. V gene TRBV7-6 combines with J gene TRBJ2-3; perhaps TRBD2 as D (5 bases). V dropped 3 bases and J dropped 0 bases, with 10 bases sitting between them. The germline V gene encodes CDR1 SGHVS and CDR2 FNYEAQ. This CDR3 is built from 15 residues.

The chain uses TRBV5-6 and TRBJ2-1; 8 bases are a match to TRBD2. Germline V gene lookup returns CDR1 SGHDT and CDR2 YYEEEE. The CDR3 has 15 residues. V was clipped by 4 bases and J by 7 bases; unmatched bases: 10. The CDR3 reads CASSLRGGGRNEQFF. CDR3 sequence (DNA): TGTGCCAGCAGCCTGAGGGGCGGGGGGAGGAATGAGCAGTTCTTC.

This clonotype has just a few counts. J is TRBJ2-5 and V is TRBV7-6; 8 nucleotides align to TRBD2. CDR1 is SGHVS and CDR2 is FNYEAQ in the germline V gene. This CDR3 is built from 15 residues. Trimming removed 10 bases from V and 5 bases from J; junction bases left unmatched: 15. Here the CDR3 reads CATGGGARGMETQYF. DNA of the CDR3: TGTGCCACCGGGGGGGGGGCACGCGGTATGGAGACCCAGTACTTC.

V is TRBV19 and J is TRBJ1-2, with D possibly TRBD1 on 6 matching bases. CDR1 and CDR2 from the germline V gene are LNHDA and SQIVND (reference sequence). V shed 8 bases and J shed 14 bases, with 21 bases lying between them. The CDR3 has 12 amino acids. CDR3 in amino acids: CASESPGGAWTF. CDR3 nucleotides: TGTGCCAGTGAGTCCCCGGGGGGCGCCTGGACCTTC.

V and J are TRBV5-6 and TRBJ1-1; no clear D gene. V was pared by 4 bases and J by 1 base, with 17 bases between. The CDR3 sequence is 16 residues long. Germline assignment: CDR1 SGHDT and CDR2 YYEEEE. The CDR3 nucleotides are TGTGCCAGCAGCCCGTTTGAGTGGGTCCCGAACACTGAAGCTTTCTTT. This gives the protein CASSPFEWVPNTEAFF.

The genes are TRBV7-2 and TRBJ1-4; D remains ambiguous. CDR3 size: 14 residues. Germline-derived CDR1 and CDR2 are SGHTA and FQGNSA. V lost 1 base and J lost 8, with 11 bases in between. CDR3: CASSLGVEIEKLFF. CDR3 DNA sequence: TGTGCCAGCAGCTTAGGTGTCGAGATAGAAAAACTGTTTTTT.

This clonotype was seen repeatedly, ten times or more. V and J are TRBV20-1 and TRBJ1-5; D is unresolved. Germline V lookup: CDR1 DFQATT, CDR2 SNEGSKA (reference sequence). Between the trimmed V and J ends, which lost 6 bases and 0 bases, there was a span of 9 bases. This CDR3 has 13 residues. CDR3 sequence (DNA): TGCAGTGCCCAGGACTATAGCAATCAGCCCCAGCATTTT. It codes for CSAQDYSNQPQHF.

The V call is TRBV19, the J call TRBJ1-5; D gene unclear. CDR3 size: 14 residues. The germline V and J ends were trimmed by 5 bases and 1 base, with 9 bases remaining between them. The germline V gene has CDR1 LNHDA and CDR2 SQIVND (reference sequence). The CDR3 nucleotides are TGTGCCAGTAGTCATCCAGGAAGCAATCAGCCCCAGCATTTT. Protein: CASSHPGSNQPQHF.

Concerning this clonotype itself: Being one base from a much bigger clone, this may be a read error. The chain links TRBV2 to TRBJ2-3; D not certain. V shed 0 bases and J shed 2 bases, with 12 bases lying between them. The germline CDR1 and CDR2 sequences are SNHLY and FYNNEI. The CDR3 covers 16 residues. The DNA of the CDR3 is TGTGCCAGCAGTGAAGCGCTCCCCGGCACCACAGATACGCAGTATTTT. It yields the protein CASSEALPGTTDTQYF.

This clonotype was counted a few times. The DNA of the CDR3 is TGTGCCTGGATAAGGGGCCAGGGGACGTACTTC. Protein sequence: CAWIRGQGTYF. The chain is built from TRBV30 and TRBJ2-5, with D possibly TRBD1 on 6 matching bases. The CDR3 has 11 residues. The germline V gene has CDR1 GTSNPN and CDR2 SVGIG (reference sequence). V lost 4 bases, J lost 13 bases, and 16 bases lay in between.

This clonotype was detected only a few times. The chain joins TRBV12-5 to TRBJ1-2; D is undetermined. Trimming removed 7 bases at V and 2 bases at J, with 11 bases between. CDR3 length equals 13 residues. Germline V gives CDR1 LGHNT, CDR2 FRNRAP. This CDR3 is CASAEDGNYGYTF. The CDR3 region has the DNA TGTGCTAGTGCCGAAGACGGAAACTATGGCTACACCTTC.